The sequence of this T cell receptor (beta chain) was determined in a study of vaccination and CD4 T cells after COVID-19. Looking at the study overall: Post-vaccine sampling followed dose two by a median 72 days (range 14 to 241).

There are a few counts of this clonotype. Its antigen is undetermined. It may be a read error: a sequence one base away is much more abundant. Oncomine TCR Beta short-read sequencing was applied to DNA from cultured CD4+ T cells. TCRdb reprocessed the PCR reads with MiXCR, giving one entry per CDR3 protein. This table has a few thousand distinct CDR3 sequences, less than 25% appearing once. Study observations and caveats: Recorded median SARS-CoV-2-reactive clonotype numbers increased from 21 to 38 without reaching significance.

Treatment denoted: roughly 11-day PBMC culture with coronavirus spike peptide pools or control peptides (ViraFEST assay). CD4+ T cells that came from the unexposed donor were collected before the COVID-19 pandemic (2011-2018). Material for sequencing was CD4+ T cells from blood, cultured in vitro. The sequence derives from a human donor in good health.

Here the CDR3 DNA reads TGCGCCAGCAGTCCCGGGACAGGGACGCATGGCTACACCTTC. Translating it yields CASSPGTGTHGYTF. J is TRBJ1-2 and V is TRBV10-2; 9 bases match TRBD1. Germline lookup yields CDR1 WSHSY and CDR2 SAAADI. CDR3 size: 14 residues. V lost 5 bases to trimming and J lost 6 bases; unmatched junction nucleotides: 7.